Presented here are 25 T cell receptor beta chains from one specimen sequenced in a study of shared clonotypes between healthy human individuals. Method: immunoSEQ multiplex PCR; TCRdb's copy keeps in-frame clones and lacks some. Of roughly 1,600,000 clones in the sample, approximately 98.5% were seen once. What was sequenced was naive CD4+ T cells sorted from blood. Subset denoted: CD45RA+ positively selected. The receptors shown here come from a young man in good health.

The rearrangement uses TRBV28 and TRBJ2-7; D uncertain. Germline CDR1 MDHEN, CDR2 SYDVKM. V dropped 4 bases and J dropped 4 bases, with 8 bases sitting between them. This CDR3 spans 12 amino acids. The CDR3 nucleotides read TGTGCCAGCAGTTCTCAGCCTTACGAGCAGTACTTC. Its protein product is CASSSQPYEQYF.

For the CDR3, the DNA is TGCGCCAGTAGCCGCCGCGGGAGGGATGAGACCCAGTACTTC. Its translation is CASSRRGRDETQYF. The chain links TRBV5-1 to TRBJ2-5; 9 bases are a match to TRBD2. With 8 bases clipped from V and 5 bases from J, the junction kept 10 bases outside the gene matches. Germline loops: CDR1 SGHRS, CDR2 YFSETQ. This CDR3 comprises 14 residues.

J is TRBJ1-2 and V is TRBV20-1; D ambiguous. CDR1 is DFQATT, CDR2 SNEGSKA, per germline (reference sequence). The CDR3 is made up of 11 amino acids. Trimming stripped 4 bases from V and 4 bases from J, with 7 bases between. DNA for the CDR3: TGCAGTGCTACGTTGGGCTATGGCTACACCTTC. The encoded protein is CSATLGYGYTF.

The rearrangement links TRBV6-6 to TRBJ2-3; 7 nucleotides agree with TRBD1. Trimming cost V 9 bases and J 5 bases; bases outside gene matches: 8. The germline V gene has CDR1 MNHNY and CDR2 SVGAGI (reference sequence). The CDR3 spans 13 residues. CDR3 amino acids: CASDREIGDTQYF. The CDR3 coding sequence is TGTGCCAGTGACAGGGAAATTGGAGATACGCAGTATTTT.

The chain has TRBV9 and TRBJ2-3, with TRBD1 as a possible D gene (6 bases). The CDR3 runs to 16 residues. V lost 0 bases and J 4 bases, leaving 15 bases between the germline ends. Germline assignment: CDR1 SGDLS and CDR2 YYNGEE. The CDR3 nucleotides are TGTGCCAGCAGCGTAGGTGGGGGCAGGGCACCAGATACGCAGTATTTT. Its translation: CASSVGGGRAPDTQYF.

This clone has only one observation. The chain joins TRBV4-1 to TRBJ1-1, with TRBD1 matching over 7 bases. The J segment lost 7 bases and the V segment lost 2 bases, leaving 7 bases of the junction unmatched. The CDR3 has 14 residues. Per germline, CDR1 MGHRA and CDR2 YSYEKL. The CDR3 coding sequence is TGCGCCAGCAGCCAATCCAGGACAGGATTTGAAGCTTTCTTT. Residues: CASSQSRTGFEAFF.

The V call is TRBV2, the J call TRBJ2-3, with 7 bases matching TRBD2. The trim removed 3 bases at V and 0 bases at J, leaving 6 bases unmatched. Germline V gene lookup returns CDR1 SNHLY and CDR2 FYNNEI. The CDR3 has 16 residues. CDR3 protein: CASSDLERGSTDTQYF. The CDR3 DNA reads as TGTGCCAGCAGTGACCTCGAGCGGGGTAGCACAGATACGCAGTATTTT.

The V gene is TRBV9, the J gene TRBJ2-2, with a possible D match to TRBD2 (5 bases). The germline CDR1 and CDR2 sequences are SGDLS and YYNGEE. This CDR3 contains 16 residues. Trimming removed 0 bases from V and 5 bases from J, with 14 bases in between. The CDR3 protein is CASSVDPSFGTGELFF. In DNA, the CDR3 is TGTGCCAGCAGCGTAGACCCTAGCTTTGGAACCGGGGAGCTGTTTTTT.

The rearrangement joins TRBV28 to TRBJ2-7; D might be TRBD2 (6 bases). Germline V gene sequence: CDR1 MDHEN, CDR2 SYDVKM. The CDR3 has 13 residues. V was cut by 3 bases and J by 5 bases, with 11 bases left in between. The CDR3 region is CASSFTSYNEQYF. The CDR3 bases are TGTGCCAGCAGTTTCACTAGCTACAACGAGCAGTACTTC.

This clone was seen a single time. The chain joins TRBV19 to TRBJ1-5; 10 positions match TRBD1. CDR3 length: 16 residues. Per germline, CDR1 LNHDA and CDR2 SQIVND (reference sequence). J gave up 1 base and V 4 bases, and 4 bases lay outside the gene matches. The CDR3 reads CASSTTGGGSNQPQHF. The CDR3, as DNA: TGTGCCAGTAGTACGACAGGGGGCGGGAGCAATCAGCCCCAGCATTTT.

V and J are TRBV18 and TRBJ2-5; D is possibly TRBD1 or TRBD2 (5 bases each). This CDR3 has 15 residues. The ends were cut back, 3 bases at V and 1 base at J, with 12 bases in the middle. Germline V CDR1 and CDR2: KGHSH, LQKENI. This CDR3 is CASSPGTAAQETQYF. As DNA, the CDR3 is TGTGCCAGCTCACCCGGGACCGCTGCCCAAGAGACCCAGTACTTC.

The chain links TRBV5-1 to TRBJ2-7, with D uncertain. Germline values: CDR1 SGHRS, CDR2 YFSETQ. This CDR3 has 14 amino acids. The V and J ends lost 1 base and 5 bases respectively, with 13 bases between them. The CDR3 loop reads CASSLNRRSDEQYF. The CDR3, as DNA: TGCGCCAGCAGCTTGAATCGGCGTAGTGACGAGCAGTACTTC. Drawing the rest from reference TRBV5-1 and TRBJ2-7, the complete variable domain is KAGVTQTPRYLIKTRGQQVTLSCSPISGHRSVSWYQQTPGQGLQFLFEYFSETQRNKGNFPGRFSGRQFSNSRSEMNVSTLELGDSALYLCASSLNRRSDEQYFGPGTRLTVT.

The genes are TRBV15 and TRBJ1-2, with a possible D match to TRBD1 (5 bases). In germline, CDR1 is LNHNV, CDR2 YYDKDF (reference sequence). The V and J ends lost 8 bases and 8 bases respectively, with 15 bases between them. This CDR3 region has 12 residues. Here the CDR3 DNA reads TGTGCCACCGGGCAGGGTGATGACGGCTACACCTTC. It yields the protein CATGQGDDGYTF.

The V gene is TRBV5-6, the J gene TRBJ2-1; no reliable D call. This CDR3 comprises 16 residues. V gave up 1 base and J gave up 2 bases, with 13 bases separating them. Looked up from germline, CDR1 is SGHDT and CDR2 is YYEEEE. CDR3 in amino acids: CASSLIARQAYNEQFF. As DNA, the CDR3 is TGTGCCAGCAGCTTGATCGCGAGGCAAGCCTACAATGAGCAGTTCTTC.

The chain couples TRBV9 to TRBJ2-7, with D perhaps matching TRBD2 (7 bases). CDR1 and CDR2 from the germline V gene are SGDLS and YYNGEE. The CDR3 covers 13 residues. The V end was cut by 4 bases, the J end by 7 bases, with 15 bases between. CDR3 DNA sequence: TGTGCCAGCAGCACACTAGGGGGGGCAGAGCAGTACTTC. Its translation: CASSTLGGAEQYF.

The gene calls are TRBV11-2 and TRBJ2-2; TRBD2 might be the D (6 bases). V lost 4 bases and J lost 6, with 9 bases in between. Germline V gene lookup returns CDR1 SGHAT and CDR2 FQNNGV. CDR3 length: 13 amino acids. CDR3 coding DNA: TGTGCCAGCAGCTCTCCGGGGGCCGGGGAGCTGTTTTTT. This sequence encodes CASSSPGAGELFF.

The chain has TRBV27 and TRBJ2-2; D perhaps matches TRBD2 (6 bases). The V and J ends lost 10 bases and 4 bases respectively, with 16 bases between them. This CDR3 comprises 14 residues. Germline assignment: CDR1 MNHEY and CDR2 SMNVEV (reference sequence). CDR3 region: CATRGAGGTGELFF. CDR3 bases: TGTGCCACTAGAGGGGCCGGGGGCACCGGGGAGCTGTTTTTT.

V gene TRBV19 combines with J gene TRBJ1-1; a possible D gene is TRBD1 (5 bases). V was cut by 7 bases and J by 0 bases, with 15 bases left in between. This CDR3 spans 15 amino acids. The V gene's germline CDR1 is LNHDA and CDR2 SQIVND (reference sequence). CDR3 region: CASKGSGGMNTEAFF. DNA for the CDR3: TGTGCCAGTAAGGGATCGGGGGGGATGAACACTGAAGCTTTCTTT.

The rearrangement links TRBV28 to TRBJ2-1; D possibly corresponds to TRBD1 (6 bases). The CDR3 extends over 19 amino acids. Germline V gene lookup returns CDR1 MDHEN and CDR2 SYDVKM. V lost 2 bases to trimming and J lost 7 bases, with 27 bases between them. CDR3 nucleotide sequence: TGTGCCAGCAGTTTACTGTCCTTTAAACAGGGCCTGTTCCCAAATGAGCAGTTCTTC. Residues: CASSLLSFKQGLFPNEQFF. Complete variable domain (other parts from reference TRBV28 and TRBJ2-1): DVKVTQSSRYLVKRTGEKVFLECVQDMDHENMFWYRQDPGLGLRLIYFSYDVKMKEKGDIPEGYSVSREKKERFSLILESASTNQTSMYLCASSLLSFKQGLFPNEQFFGPGTRLTVL.

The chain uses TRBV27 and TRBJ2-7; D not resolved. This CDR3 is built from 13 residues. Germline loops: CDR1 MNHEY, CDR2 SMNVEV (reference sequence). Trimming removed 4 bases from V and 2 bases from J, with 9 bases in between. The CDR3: CASSSRTTYEQYF. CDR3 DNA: TGTGCCAGCAGTTCCAGGACGACCTACGAGCAGTACTTC.

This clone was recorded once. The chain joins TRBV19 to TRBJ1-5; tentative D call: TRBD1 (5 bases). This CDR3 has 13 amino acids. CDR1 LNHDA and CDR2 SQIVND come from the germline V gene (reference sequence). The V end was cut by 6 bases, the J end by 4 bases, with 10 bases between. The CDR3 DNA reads TGTGCCAGTAGGGACACTACTAATCAGCCCCAGCATTTT. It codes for CASRDTTNQPQHF.

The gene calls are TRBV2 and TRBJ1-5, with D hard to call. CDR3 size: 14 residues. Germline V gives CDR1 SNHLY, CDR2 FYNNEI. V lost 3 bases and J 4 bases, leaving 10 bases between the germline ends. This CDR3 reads CASSDWQLNQPQHF. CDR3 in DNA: TGTGCCAGCAGTGATTGGCAACTAAATCAGCCCCAGCATTTT.

The CDR3 spells CASSLWGTSRDEQFF. In nucleotides, the CDR3 is TGCGCCAGCAGCTTATGGGGGACTAGTCGCGATGAGCAGTTCTTC. This chain uses TRBV5-1 with TRBJ2-1, with TRBD2 identical over 8 bases. The CDR3 is made up of 15 amino acids. Germline assignment: CDR1 SGHRS and CDR2 YFSETQ. With V trimmed by 2 bases and J by 8 bases, 9 bases remained unmatched.

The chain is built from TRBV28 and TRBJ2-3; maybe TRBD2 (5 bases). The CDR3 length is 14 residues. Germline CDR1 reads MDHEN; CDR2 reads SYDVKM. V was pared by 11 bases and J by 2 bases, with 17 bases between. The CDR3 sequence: CAGSTLGDTDTQYF. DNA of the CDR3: TGTGCCGGATCCACACTAGGAGACACAGATACGCAGTATTTT.

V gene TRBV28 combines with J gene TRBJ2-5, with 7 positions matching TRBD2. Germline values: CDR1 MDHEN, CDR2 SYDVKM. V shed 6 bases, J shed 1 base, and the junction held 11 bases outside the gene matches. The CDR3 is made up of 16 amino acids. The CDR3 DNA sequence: TGTGCCAGCAGAGCCTTGGGCGGGAGCCTCCAAGAGACCCAGTACTTC. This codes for CASRALGGSLQETQYF.